This T cell receptor beta chain was sequenced for a study of identical twins. There were only healthy Caucasians among the donors. TCRdb itself ran the 5' RACE reads through MiXCR, one entry per CDR3 protein. This table has 250,000 or so distinct CDR3 sequences, over 9.5% appearing once. Study-level results: Within cord blood, abundant beta clonotypes carried fewer insertions, but memory repertoires showed no such trend. Beta out-of-frame sequences showed weaker excess twin sharing.

Trimming took 4 bases from V and 3 from J, leaving 13 bases between them. This CDR3 contains 14 residues. In germline, CDR1 is SGHRS, CDR2 YFSETQ. This clonotype was counted only a few times. What it recognizes is unknown. These records were also assigned to another study, of yellow fever vaccine responses in identical twins. That report adds: It has been reported that, in twins, the vaccine T cell response seemed partly convergent and partly personalized.

This sequence joins TRBV5-1 and TRBJ1-1; D is possibly TRBD1 (5 bases). The sequence came from a woman between 18 and 30 years old in good health. Sequenced sample: memory (CD45RO+) T cells sorted from blood. As DNA, the CDR3 is TGCGCCAGCAGCGCGGGGCTGAGTTACACTGAAGCTTTCTTT. Its translation is CASSAGLSYTEAFF.